This entry is about one T cell receptor beta chain. Its antigen remains unidentified. Amplified TCR beta CDR3 regions came from RNA transcripts. Initially, a first-round RT-PCR of the TCR CDR3 employed the HTBI primer set. TCRdb analysed the multiplex PCR reads with MiXCR anew, one entry per CDR3 protein. The profile shows over 300,000 distinct CDR3 sequences, roughly 13% of them singletons. The record originates from a study of T cells in Graves' hyperthyroidism and ophthalmopathy. General observations from the study: Ophthalmopathy and stable hyperthyroidism were separated by a 13 V-J model.

About 10 ml of fresh peripheral blood supplied the PBMCs. V lost 1 base to trimming and J lost 4 bases, with 13 bases between them. This CDR3 has 16 residues. CDR1 is SGHNT, CDR2 YENEEA, per germline. The TCR comes from a woman between 55 and 75 years old with Graves' hyperthyroidism. The chain recombines TRBV11-3 with TRBJ2-2, with D perhaps matching TRBD1 (6 bases). Sequencing input: blood. CDR3 in DNA: TGTGCCAGCAGCTTAGTCCCAGGGGCGATCACCGGGGAGCTGTTTTTT. This sequence encodes CASSLVPGAITGELFF.